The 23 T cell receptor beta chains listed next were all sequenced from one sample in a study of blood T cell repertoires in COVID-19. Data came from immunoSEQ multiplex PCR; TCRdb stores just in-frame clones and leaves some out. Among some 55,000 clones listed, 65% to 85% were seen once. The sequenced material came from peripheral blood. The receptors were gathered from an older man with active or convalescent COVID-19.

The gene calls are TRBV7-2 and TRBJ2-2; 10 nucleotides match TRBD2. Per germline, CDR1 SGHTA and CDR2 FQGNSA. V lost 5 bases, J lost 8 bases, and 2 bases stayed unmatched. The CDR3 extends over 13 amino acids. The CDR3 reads CASSELAGGELFF. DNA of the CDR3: TGTGCCAGCAGCGAACTAGCGGGGGGGGAGCTGTTTTTT. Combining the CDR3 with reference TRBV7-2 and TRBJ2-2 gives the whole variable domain GAGVSQSPSNKVTEKGKDVELRCDPISGHTALYWYRQSLGQGLEFLIYFQGNSAPDKSGLPSDRFSAERTGGSVSTLTIQRTQQEDSAVYLCASSELAGGELFFGEGSRLTVL.

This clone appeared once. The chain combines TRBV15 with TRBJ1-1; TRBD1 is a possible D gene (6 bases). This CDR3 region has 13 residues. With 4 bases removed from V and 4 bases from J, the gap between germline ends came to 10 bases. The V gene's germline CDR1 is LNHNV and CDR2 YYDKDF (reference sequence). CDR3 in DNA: TGTGCCACCAGCAAGGACAGCCCCACTGAAGCTTTCTTT. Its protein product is CATSKDSPTEAFF.

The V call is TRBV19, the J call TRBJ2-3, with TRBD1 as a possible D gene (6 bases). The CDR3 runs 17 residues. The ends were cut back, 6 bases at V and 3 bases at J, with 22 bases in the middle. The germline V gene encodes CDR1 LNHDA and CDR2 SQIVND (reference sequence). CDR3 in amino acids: CASSPWRTEGVTDTQYF. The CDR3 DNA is TGTGCCAGTAGCCCATGGAGGACAGAAGGGGTAACAGATACGCAGTATTTT.

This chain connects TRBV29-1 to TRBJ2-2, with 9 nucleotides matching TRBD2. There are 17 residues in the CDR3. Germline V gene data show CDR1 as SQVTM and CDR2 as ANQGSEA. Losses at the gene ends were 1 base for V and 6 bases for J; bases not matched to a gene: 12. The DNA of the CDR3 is TGCAGCGTTGAAGTTACAGCGGGGGGTATTTCGGCCGGGGAGCTGTTTTTT. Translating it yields CSVEVTAGGISAGELFF.

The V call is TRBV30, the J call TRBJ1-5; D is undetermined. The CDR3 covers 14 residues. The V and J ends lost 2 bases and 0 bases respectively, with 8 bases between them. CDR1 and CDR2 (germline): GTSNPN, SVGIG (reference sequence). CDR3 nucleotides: TGTGCCTGGAGTTCCTACGGTAGCAATCAGCCCCAGCATTTT. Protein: CAWSSYGSNQPQHF.

This CDR3 is CASGFTELSEQFF. CDR3 DNA: TGCGCCAGCGGGTTCACGGAGCTTAGTGAGCAGTTCTTC. This rearrangement joins TRBV5-1 to TRBJ2-1; D is unclear. With 7 bases removed from V and 9 bases from J, the gap between germline ends came to 17 bases. The CDR3 extends over 13 amino acids. Germline assignment: CDR1 SGHRS and CDR2 YFSETQ. Full variable domain (missing parts from reference TRBV5-1 and TRBJ2-1): KAGVTQTPRYLIKTRGQQVTLSCSPISGHRSVSWYQQTPGQGLQFLFEYFSETQRNKGNFPGRFSGRQFSNSRSEMNVSTLELGDSALYLCASGFTELSEQFFGPGTRLTVL.

The CDR3: CASSYMPGLHKRNEQFF. CDR3 in DNA: TGTGCCAGCAGTTACATGCCGGGACTACATAAGAGGAATGAGCAGTTCTTC. The V and J genes are TRBV27 and TRBJ2-1, with 7 bases lining up with TRBD2. Unmatched junction bases numbered 16, after V lost 4 bases and J lost 7 bases. CDR3 length: 17 residues. The germline V gene has CDR1 MNHEY and CDR2 SMNVEV (reference sequence).

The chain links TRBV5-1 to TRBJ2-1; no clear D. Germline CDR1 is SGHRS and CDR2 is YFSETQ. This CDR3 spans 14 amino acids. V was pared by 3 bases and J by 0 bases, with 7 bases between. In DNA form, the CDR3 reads TGCGCCAGCAGCTCCACCGGCTCCTACAATGAGCAGTTCTTC. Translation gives CASSSTGSYNEQFF.

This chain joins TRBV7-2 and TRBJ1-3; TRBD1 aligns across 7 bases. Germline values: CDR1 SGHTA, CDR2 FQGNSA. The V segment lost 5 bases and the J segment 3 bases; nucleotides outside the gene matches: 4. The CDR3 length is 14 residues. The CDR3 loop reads CASSEQGFGNTIYF. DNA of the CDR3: TGTGCCAGCAGCGAACAGGGGTTTGGAAACACCATATATTTT.

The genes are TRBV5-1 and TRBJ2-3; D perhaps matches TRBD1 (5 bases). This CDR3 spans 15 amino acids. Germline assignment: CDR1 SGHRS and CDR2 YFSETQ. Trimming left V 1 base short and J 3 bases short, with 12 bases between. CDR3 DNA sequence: TGCGCCAGCAGCTTGTTCGGCCAGGGAACAGATACGCAGTATTTT. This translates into CASSLFGQGTDTQYF.

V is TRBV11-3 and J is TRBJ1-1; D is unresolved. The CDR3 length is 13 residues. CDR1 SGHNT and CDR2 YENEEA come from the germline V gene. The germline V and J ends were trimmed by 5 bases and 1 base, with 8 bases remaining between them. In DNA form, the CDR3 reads TGTGCCAGCAGCGTCGGTCCGAACACTGAAGCTTTCTTT. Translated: CASSVGPNTEAFF.

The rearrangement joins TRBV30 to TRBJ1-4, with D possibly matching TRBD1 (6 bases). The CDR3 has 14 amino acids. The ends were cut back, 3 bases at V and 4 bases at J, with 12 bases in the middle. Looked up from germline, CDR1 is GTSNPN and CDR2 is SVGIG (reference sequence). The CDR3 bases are TGTGCCTGGAGCCCAGGACAGTATAATGAAAAACTGTTTTTT. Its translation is CAWSPGQYNEKLFF.

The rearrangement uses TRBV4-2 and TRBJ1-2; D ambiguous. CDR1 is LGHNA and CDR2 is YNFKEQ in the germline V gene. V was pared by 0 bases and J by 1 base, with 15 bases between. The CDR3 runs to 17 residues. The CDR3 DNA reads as TGTGCCAGCAGCCAAGATCTTGATAGCCAAATTAACTATGGCTACACCTTC. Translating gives CASSQDLDSQINYGYTF.

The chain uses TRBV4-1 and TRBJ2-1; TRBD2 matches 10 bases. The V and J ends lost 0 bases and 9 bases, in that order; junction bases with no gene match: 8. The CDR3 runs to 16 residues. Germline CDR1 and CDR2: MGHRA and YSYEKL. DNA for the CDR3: TGCGCCAGCAGCCAAGAACGAGGGACTAGCGTATCTGAGCAGTTCTTC. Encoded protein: CASSQERGTSVSEQFF.

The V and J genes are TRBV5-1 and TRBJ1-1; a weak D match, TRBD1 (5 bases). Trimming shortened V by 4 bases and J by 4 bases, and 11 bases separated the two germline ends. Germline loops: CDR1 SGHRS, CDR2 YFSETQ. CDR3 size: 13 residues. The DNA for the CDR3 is TGCGCCAGCAGCGGCAGGGAGGCCACTGAAGCTTTCTTT. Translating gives CASSGREATEAFF.

The CDR3 coding sequence is TGTGCCAGCAGCCCGACTAGTTACGAGCAGTACTTC. This gives the protein CASSPTSYEQYF. The J gene is TRBJ2-7, the V gene TRBV6-5; maybe TRBD2 (6 bases). V shed 6 bases and J shed 4 bases, with 10 bases lying between them. CDR1 MNHEY and CDR2 SVGAGI come from the germline V gene. The CDR3 totals 12 residues.

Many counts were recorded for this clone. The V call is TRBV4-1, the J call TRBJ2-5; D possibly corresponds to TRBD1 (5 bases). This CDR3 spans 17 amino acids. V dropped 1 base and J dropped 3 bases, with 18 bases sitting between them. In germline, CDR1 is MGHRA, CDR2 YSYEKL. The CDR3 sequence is CASSQGAAGPIEETQYF. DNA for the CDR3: TGCGCCAGCAGCCAAGGGGCGGCAGGGCCGATAGAAGAGACCCAGTACTTC.

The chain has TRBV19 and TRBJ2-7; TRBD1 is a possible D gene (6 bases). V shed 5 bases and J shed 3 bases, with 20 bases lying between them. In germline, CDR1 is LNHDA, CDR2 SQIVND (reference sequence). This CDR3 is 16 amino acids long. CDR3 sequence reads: CASSVLSRGQFYEQYF. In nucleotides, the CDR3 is TGTGCCAGTAGTGTATTGAGCAGGGGACAATTCTACGAGCAGTACTTC.

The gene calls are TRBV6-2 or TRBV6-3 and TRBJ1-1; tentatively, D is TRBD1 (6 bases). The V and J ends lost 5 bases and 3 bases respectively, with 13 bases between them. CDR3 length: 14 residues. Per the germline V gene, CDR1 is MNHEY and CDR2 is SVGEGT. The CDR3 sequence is CASSVDSLYTEAFF. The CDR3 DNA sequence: TGTGCCAGCAGTGTGGACAGCTTGTACACTGAAGCTTTCTTT.

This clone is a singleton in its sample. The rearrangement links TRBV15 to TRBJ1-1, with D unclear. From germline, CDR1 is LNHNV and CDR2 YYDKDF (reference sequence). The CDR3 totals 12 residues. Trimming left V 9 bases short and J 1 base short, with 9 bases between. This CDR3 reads CATGGRNTEAFF. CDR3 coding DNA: TGTGCCACGGGCGGGCGGAACACTGAAGCTTTCTTT. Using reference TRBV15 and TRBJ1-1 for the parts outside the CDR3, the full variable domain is DAMVIQNPRYQVTQFGKPVTLSCSQTLNHNVMYWYQQKSSQAPKLLFHYYDKDFNNEADTPDNFQSRRPNTSFCFLDIRSPGLGDTAMYLCATGGRNTEAFFGQGTRLTVV.

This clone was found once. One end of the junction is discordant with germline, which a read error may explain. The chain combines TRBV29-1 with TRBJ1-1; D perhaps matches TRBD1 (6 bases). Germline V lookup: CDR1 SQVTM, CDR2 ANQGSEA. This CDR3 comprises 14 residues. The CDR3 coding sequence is TGCCGCGTTGCGGGGGGGGGCGCGAGGACTGAAGCTTTCTTT. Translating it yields CRVAGGGARTEAFF.

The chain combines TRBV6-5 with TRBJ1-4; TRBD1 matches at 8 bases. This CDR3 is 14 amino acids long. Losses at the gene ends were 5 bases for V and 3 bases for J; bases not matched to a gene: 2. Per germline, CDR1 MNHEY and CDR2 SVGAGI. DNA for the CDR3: TGTGCCAGCAGTAGGACAGGGCCTAATGAAAAACTGTTTTTT. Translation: CASSRTGPNEKLFF.

CDR3 in DNA: TGTGCCAGCAGCACCATACACAGAGACACTGAAGCTTTCTTT. Its translation is CASSTIHRDTEAFF. The genes are TRBV21-1 and TRBJ1-1; the D call of TRBD1 is as the table states it, not checked on the DNA. TRBV21-1 is reported as a pseudogene. The CDR3 contains 14 residues.